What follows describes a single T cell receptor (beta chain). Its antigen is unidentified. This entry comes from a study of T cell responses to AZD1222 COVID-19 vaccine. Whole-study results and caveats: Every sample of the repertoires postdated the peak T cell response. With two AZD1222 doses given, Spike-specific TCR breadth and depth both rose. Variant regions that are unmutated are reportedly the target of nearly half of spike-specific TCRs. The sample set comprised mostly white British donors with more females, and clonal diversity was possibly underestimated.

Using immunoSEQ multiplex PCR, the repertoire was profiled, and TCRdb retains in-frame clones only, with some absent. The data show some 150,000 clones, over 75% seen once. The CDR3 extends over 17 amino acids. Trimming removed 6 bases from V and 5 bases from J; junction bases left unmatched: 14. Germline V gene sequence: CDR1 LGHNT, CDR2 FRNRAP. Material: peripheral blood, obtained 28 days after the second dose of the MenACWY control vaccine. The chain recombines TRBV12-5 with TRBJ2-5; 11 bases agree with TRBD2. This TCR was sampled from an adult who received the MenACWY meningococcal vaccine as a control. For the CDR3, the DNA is TGTGCTAGTGGCCGAACGATAGCGGGAGGGGGACAGGAGACCCAGTACTTC. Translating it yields CASGRTIAGGGQETQYF.